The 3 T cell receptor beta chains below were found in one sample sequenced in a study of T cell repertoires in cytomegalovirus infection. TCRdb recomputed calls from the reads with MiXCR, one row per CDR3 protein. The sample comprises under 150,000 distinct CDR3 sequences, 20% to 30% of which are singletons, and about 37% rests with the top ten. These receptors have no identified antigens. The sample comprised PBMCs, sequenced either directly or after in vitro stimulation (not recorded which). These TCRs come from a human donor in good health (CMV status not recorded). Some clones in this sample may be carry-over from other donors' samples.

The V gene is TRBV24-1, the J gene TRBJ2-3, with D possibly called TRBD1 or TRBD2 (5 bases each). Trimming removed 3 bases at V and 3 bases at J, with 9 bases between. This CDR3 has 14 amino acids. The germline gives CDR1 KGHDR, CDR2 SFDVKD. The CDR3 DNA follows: TGTGCCACCAGTGATCCGGGACCAACAGATACGCAGTATTTT. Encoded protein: CATSDPGPTDTQYF.

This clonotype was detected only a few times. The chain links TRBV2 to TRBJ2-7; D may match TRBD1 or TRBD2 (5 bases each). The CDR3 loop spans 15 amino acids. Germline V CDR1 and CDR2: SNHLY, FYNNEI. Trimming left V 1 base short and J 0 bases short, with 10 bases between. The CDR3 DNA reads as TGTGCCAGCAGTGAAGTCTGGGGGAGCTCCTACGAGCAGTACTTC. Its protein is CASSEVWGSSYEQYF.

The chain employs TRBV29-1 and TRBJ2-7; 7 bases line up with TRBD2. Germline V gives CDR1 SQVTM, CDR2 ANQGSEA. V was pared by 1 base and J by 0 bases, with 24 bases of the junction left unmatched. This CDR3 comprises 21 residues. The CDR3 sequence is CSVEVWYRPTDLTSPSYEQYF. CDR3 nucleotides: TGCAGCGTTGAAGTTTGGTACAGGCCGACCGACTTGACTAGCCCCTCCTACGAGCAGTACTTC.